These 14 T cell receptor beta chains came from one sample sequenced in a study of cytomegalovirus exposure and HLA in healthy donors. The PCR made use of 60 Vbeta and 13 Jbeta primers. The protocol was immunoSEQ multiplex PCR, while the TCRdb copy is restricted to in-frame clones and leaves out a portion. This table has around 170,000 clones, roughly 70% appearing once. The sequenced material came from PBMCs. These receptors originate from a girl aged 5-17 years in good health and CMV-seronegative.

J is TRBJ1-4 and V is TRBV2; the D gene is possibly TRBD1 (6 bases). The CDR3 loop spans 15 amino acids. V was cut by 6 bases and J by 8 bases, with 19 bases left in between. Germline-derived CDR1 and CDR2 are SNHLY and FYNNEI. The CDR3 reads CASSPRGSGREKLFF. The CDR3 region has the DNA TGTGCCAGCAGCCCAAGGGGGAGTGGACGGGAAAAACTGTTTTTT. The full variable domain, its missing parts supplied by reference TRBV2 and TRBJ1-4, is EPEVTQTPSHQVTQMGQEVILRCVPISNHLYFYWYRQILGQKVEFLVSFYNNEISEKSEIFDDQFSVERPDGSNFTLKIRSTKLEDSAMYFCASSPRGSGREKLFFGSGTQLSVL.

This clone was seen only a few times. V is TRBV5-1 and J is TRBJ1-5; TRBD1 agrees at 8 bases. J gave up 5 bases and V 5 bases, and 3 bases lay outside the gene matches. CDR1 and CDR2 from the germline V gene are SGHRS and YFSETQ. The CDR3 extends over 13 amino acids. The CDR3 is CASSSGGDQPQHF. In DNA form, the CDR3 reads TGCGCCAGCAGTTCAGGGGGCGATCAGCCCCAGCATTTT.

This sequence joins TRBV2 and TRBJ2-1, with 9 bases that match TRBD1. This CDR3 has 15 residues. CDR1 and CDR2 (germline): SNHLY, FYNNEI. V lost 6 bases and J lost 3; bases outside the gene matches: 6. CDR3 sequence: CASRPGQGYYNEQFF. The CDR3 DNA follows: TGTGCCAGCAGACCGGGACAGGGTTACTACAATGAGCAGTTCTTC.

The chain employs TRBV2 and TRBJ2-2, with TRBD1 matching 7 bases. The CDR3 runs 14 residues. V dropped 11 bases and J dropped 1; count of bases not matched to a gene: 7. CDR1 is SNHLY and CDR2 is FYNNEI in the germline V gene. The DNA of the CDR3 is TGTGCCCGAGCTAGGACAGGGAACACCGGGGAGCTGTTTTTT. It encodes CARARTGNTGELFF.

In its sample, this clone was seen once. This chain uses TRBV6-5 with TRBJ2-7; D remains unclear. Germline lookup yields CDR1 MNHEY and CDR2 SVGAGI. Trimming took off 3 bases at V and 3 bases at J, with 9 bases between the two ends. The CDR3 spans 13 residues. The CDR3 reads CASSYPLVYEQYF. CDR3 coding DNA: TGTGCCAGCAGTTATCCCTTAGTCTACGAGCAGTACTTC.

The chain couples TRBV6-1 to TRBJ1-2; D is perhaps TRBD1 (5 bases). This CDR3 spans 12 amino acids. Per germline, CDR1 MNHNS and CDR2 SASEGT. Trimming shortened V by 6 bases and J by 7 bases, and 12 bases separated the two germline ends. CDR3 in amino acids: CASRFQGSGYTF. The CDR3 nucleotides read TGTGCCAGCAGGTTCCAGGGATCTGGCTACACCTTC.

The V and J genes are TRBV2 and TRBJ1-5; D is unclear. The germline V gene has CDR1 SNHLY and CDR2 FYNNEI. Trimming stripped 4 bases from V and 6 bases from J, with 4 bases between. The CDR3 is made up of 11 amino acids. Here the CDR3 reads CASSVGQPQHF. DNA of the CDR3: TGTGCCAGCAGTGTCGGTCAGCCCCAGCATTTT. Full variable domain (missing parts from reference TRBV2 and TRBJ1-5): EPEVTQTPSHQVTQMGQEVILRCVPISNHLYFYWYRQILGQKVEFLVSFYNNEISEKSEIFDDQFSVERPDGSNFTLKIRSTKLEDSAMYFCASSVGQPQHFGDGTRLSIL.

The V and J genes are TRBV19 and TRBJ1-5; 8 nucleotides agree with TRBD1. The CDR3 has 15 residues. The V segment lost 6 bases and the J segment 4 bases; nucleotides outside the gene matches: 8. The germline gives CDR1 LNHDA, CDR2 SQIVND (reference sequence). The DNA for the CDR3 is TGTGCCAGTAGGCCGACAGGGGACCTTAATCAGCCCCAGCATTTT. This translates into CASRPTGDLNQPQHF. Supplemented by reference TRBV19 and TRBJ1-5, the full variable domain reads DGGITQSPKYLFRKEGQNVTLSCEQNLNHDAMYWYRQDPGQGLRLIYYSQIVNDFQKGDIAEGYSVSREKKESFPLTVTSAQKNPTAFYLCASRPTGDLNQPQHFGDGTRLSIL.

The rearrangement links TRBV25-1 to TRBJ1-2; a possible D gene is TRBD1 (5 bases). The V and J ends lost 2 bases and 7 bases respectively, with 20 bases between them. Germline CDR1 reads MGHDK; CDR2 reads SYGVNS. The CDR3 sequence is 16 residues long. The CDR3 DNA reads TGTGCCAGCAGTGAAGAAGTAGACGGGGGAGAAGGTGGCTACACCTTC. Its protein product is CASSEEVDGGEGGYTF.

The gene calls are TRBV18 and TRBJ1-2; no clear D gene. The CDR3 is 13 amino acids. V shed 5 bases and J shed 7 bases, with 14 bases lying between them. The V gene's germline CDR1 is KGHSH and CDR2 LQKENI. This CDR3 is CASSKKEGVGYTF. In DNA, the CDR3 is TGTGCCAGCTCAAAAAAAGAAGGAGTTGGCTACACCTTC.

The chain combines TRBV6-5 with TRBJ2-7; D might be TRBD1 (6 bases). The CDR3 consists of 13 residues. The germline V gene has CDR1 MNHEY and CDR2 SVGAGI. V was clipped by 2 bases and J by 5 bases, with 10 bases between them. The CDR3 bases are TGTGCCAGCAGTTACGGACAGATGCACGAGCAGTACTTC. Translation gives CASSYGQMHEQYF.

There are a few counts of this clone. The chain joins TRBV6-5 to TRBJ1-6; D is unclear. The CDR3 spans 9 residues. The V end was cut by 8 bases, the J end by 11 bases, with 4 bases between. CDR1 is MNHEY and CDR2 is SVGAGI in the germline V gene. The CDR3 protein is CASGPPLHF. The CDR3 region has the DNA TGTGCCAGCGGGCCACCCCTCCACTTT.

The V call is TRBV6-4, the J call TRBJ2-1; TRBD2 matches 11 bases. V gave up 4 bases and J gave up 2 bases; unmatched junction bases: 1. Per the germline V gene, CDR1 is MRHNA and CDR2 is SNTAGT. The CDR3 covers 15 residues. Here the CDR3 DNA reads TGTGCCAGCAGTGTTAGCGGGGGGGCCTACAATGAGCAGTTCTTC. Translated, it gives CASSVSGGAYNEQFF.

This chain joins TRBV5-1 and TRBJ1-3, with D maybe TRBD1 (5 bases). Germline V gene data show CDR1 as SGHRS and CDR2 as YFSETQ. This CDR3 has 13 residues. V dropped 0 bases and J dropped 8 bases, with 9 bases sitting between them. The CDR3 coding sequence is TGCGCCAGCAGCTTGGCCCCGGGGGACACCATATATTTT. Translated: CASSLAPGDTIYF.